This T cell receptor (beta chain) was captured by sequencing in a study of cytomegalovirus exposure and HLA in healthy donors. The PCR ran on 60 Vbeta and 13 Jbeta primers. TCRdb's table, derived via immunoSEQ multiplex PCR, lists solely in-frame clones and lacks some. This repertoire includes 150,000 to 200,000 clones. The CDR3 runs to 14 residues. V gave up 1 base and J gave up 4 bases, with 10 bases separating them. CDR1 WNHNN and CDR2 SYGVQD come from the germline V gene (reference sequence). The sequenced sample was PBMCs. This TCR came from a man aged 30-40 years in good health and CMV-seronegative. The rearrangement links TRBV10-1 to TRBJ1-1; possible D gene TRBD1, 5 bases. CDR3 amino acids: CASSEWNGGTEAFF. The DNA for the CDR3 is TGCGCCAGCAGTGAGTGGAACGGGGGCACTGAAGCTTTCTTT.